This T cell receptor beta chain was recovered during a study of blood T cell repertoires in COVID-19. The overall study: Donors in the United States, Italy and Spain gave samples during acute or convalescent COVID-19. T cells, B-cell-depleted T cells, or PBMCs provided the cDNA or gDNA that served as material.

The CDR3 loop spans 17 amino acids. Germline V lookup: CDR1 LGHDT, CDR2 YNNKEL (reference sequence). V trimming: 6 bases; J trimming: 7 bases; junction bases outside the gene matches: 15. How the authors handled the data: Scientists estimated how many nucleated cells there were by amplifying reference gene primers. Assay used: immunoSEQ multiplex PCR; TCRdb lists only in-frame clones, some missing. V, J and clone size are taken as reported in that table, and D and trimming were inferred from the DNA itself. The table shows around 300,000 clones, with 70% to 90% occurring only once. This TCR was sampled from a woman in her 70s with acute or convalescent COVID-19. The chain is built from TRBV3-1 (or the pseudogene TRBV3-2) and TRBJ2-1; 10 bases fit TRBD1. Material: peripheral blood. In DNA form, the CDR3 reads TGTGCCAGCAGGCCCTACCGGGGACAGGGGAGGATTAATGAGCAGTTCTTC. Amino acid sequence: CASRPYRGQGRINEQFF.